What follows is one TCR beta chain and its context. This record comes from a study of blood T cell repertoires in COVID-19. Sequencing used immunoSEQ multiplex PCR; TCRdb keeps in-frame clones, though not all of them. The table has about 180,000 clones, roughly 90% seen once. CDR3 length equals 14 residues. Trimming removed 3 bases from V and 4 bases from J; junction bases left unmatched: 3. From germline, CDR1 is GTSNPN and CDR2 SVGIG (reference sequence). The sample was PBMCs or T cells enriched from blood (not recorded which). This clonotype originated in a woman between 50 and 59 years old who had recovered from COVID-19. This chain joins TRBV30 and TRBJ2-3, with 11 bases matching TRBD2. The CDR3 reads CAWRVSGRADTQYF. The DNA for the CDR3 is TGTGCCTGGAGGGTTAGCGGGAGGGCAGATACGCAGTATTTT.